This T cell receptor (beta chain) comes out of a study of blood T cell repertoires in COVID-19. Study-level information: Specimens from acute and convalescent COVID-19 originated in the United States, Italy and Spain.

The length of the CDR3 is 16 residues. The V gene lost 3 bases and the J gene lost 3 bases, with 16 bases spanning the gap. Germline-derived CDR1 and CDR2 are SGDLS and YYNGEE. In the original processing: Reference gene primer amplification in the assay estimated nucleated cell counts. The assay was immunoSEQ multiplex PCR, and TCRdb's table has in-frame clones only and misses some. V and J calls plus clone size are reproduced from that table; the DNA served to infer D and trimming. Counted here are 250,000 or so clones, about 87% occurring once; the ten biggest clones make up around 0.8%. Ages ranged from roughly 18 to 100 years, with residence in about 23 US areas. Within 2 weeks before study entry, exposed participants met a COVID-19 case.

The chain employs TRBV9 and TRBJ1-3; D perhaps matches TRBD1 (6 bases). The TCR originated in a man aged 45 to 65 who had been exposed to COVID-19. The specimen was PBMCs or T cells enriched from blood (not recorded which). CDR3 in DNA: TGTGCCAGCAGCGCCCCTTGGGGGGGCGTTGGAAACACCATATATTTT. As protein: CASSAPWGGVGNTIYF.